This T cell receptor (beta chain) stems from a study of T cells expressing NK-cell markers. As for the study in general: Sequenced donors, eight in total, included seven who were HCMV-seropositive and one who was seronegative.

TCRdb re-analyzed the 5' RACE reads; it lists each CDR3 protein once, without DNA. The sample data list under 600,000 distinct CDR3 sequences. The CDR3 length is 13 residues. The germline V gene encodes CDR1 ENHRY and CDR2 SYGVKD. The TCR comes from a woman aged 45 to 65 in good health. Specimen: blood T cells: a sorted CD56 or NKG2C T cell subset, CD4+ or CD8+ T cells, or bulk PBMC T cells (not recorded which). The chain carries TRBV10-3 and TRBJ2-2. The chain's CDR3 is CAISLAKAGELFF.